This T cell receptor (beta chain) was sequenced during a study of vaccination and CD4 T cells after COVID-19. In the study overall: Median draw time for post-COVID samples was 101 days post-diagnosis (range 35 to 161). Overall study findings and caveats: Researchers report that 304 of 307 vaccine-specific clones in convalescent patients proved spike mono-reactive.

Trimming pared 6 bases from V and 2 bases from J, leaving 23 bases between. The CDR3 loop spans 17 amino acids. With the Oncomine TCR Beta short-read assay, DNA from cultured CD4+ T cells was sequenced. TCRdb ran MiXCR on the PCR reads and lists one entry per CDR3 protein. The data contain fewer than 15,000 distinct CDR3 sequences, around a third of them singletons. Indicated treatment: roughly 10-day PBMC culture with coronavirus spike peptide pools or control peptides (ViraFEST assay). Both day 3 and day 7 involved replacing half of the medium with fresh IL-2 medium. As for this clonotype: Its antigen is not identified.

The sample consisted of CD4+ T cells from blood, cultured in vitro, taken before SARS-CoV-2 vaccination. The J gene is TRBJ2-7, the V gene TRBV12-3 or TRBV12-4; D is possibly TRBD2 (6 bases). The clonotype originates from a human donor who received a COVID-19 vaccine. Here the CDR3 DNA reads TGTGCCAGCAGCCCCACCTTAGCGGTAAACCCTACCTACGAGCAGTACTTC. It is translated as CASSPTLAVNPTYEQYF.